The TCR beta chain under discussion was sequenced for a study of blood T cells in healthy people across ages. Whole-study context: Capture by template switching was about one barcoded beta molecule per two T cells. Study findings and constraints: Naive and antigen-experienced cells were not separated, limiting conclusive comparison.

The CDR3 is 16 residues long. The V gene lost 0 bases and the J gene lost 1 base, with 10 bases spanning the gap. The germline V gene encodes CDR1 SGHNT and CDR2 YYREEE (reference sequence). It was with a sample-barcoded 5' primer and a J-beta primer mix that a second PCR of roughly 7 to 11 cycles was run. TCRdb redid the calling of the 5' RACE reads with MiXCR, one entry per CDR3 protein. This sample has over 500,000 distinct CDR3 sequences; approximately 26% occur once, and the top ten carry under 4.5%. With regard to this clonotype: Its antigen is currently unknown.

In addition, the sample was reused for a study of T cells of mothers and their children.

The source is a boy younger than 10 in good health. The specimen sequenced was blood. The rearrangement links TRBV5-4 to TRBJ2-2; TRBD2 is a possible D gene (6 bases). The CDR3 coding sequence is TGTGCCAGCAGCTTGGTAGGGGACTTGAACACCGGGGAGCTGTTTTTT. Protein sequence: CASSLVGDLNTGELFF.